This T cell receptor beta chain was identified during a study of CD4 T cells in relation to SARS-CoV-2 and coronaviruses. There are 14 residues in the CDR3. V lost 6 bases and J lost 6, with 18 bases in between. Germline V lookup: CDR1 SNHLY, CDR2 FYNNEI. A remark on this clone: The antigen is unknown.

Sequencing was performed with immunoSEQ multiplex PCR; in TCRdb, only in-frame clones are kept and a portion is missing. Of tens of thousands of clones in the sample, 60% to 85% are singletons; the top ten hold roughly 14%. CD4+ T cells from unexposed donors were obtained before the COVID-19 pandemic (2011-2018). CD4+ T cells were isolated from the cells after about 11 days of culture. Cells permitting, SARS-CoV-2 S/N and four cold-coronavirus spikes were tested on unexposed-donor CD4+ T cells. Cultures received half-medium IL-2 refreshes on days 3 and 7. The TCR was taken from a human donor in good health. The chain links TRBV2 to TRBJ2-7, with D possibly being TRBD2 (7 bases). The sample taken for sequencing was CD4+ T cells from PBMCs, cultured in vitro. CDR3 loop: CASRGGGGTGEQYF. In DNA, the CDR3 is TGTGCCAGCAGAGGGGGAGGGGGAACCGGCGAGCAGTACTTC.